The source of this TCR beta chain is a study of shared clonotypes between healthy human individuals. Study-level points and caveats: Researchers sampled blood only, noting tissue repertoires likely differ. Larger estimated richness was generally seen in naive subsets than in memory subsets. Sharing across four donors was highest in naive CD4 (roughly 5%) and lowest in memory CD8 (0.4%).

About this clone: Antigen specificity is unknown.

For every subset, genomic DNA was evenly distributed across several immunoSEQ plates. Profiling relied on immunoSEQ multiplex PCR, and the TCRdb table lists in-frame clones only, not all of them. The sample holds roughly 1,500,000 clones, around 98% seen once. The source of this sequence is a man younger than 45 in good health. Sample: naive CD4+ T cells sorted from blood. Subset here: CD45RA+ positively selected.

The CDR3, as DNA: TGTGCCAGCAGTTACTCTGGACTAGCTGGAGATACGCAGTATTTT. Amino acids: CASSYSGLAGDTQYF. J is TRBJ2-3 and V is TRBV6-6; TRBD2 matches 8 bases. Trimming removed 0 bases from V and 5 bases from J; junction bases left unmatched: 4. CDR1 MNHNY and CDR2 SVGAGI come from the germline V gene (reference sequence). This CDR3 region has 15 residues.